The 26 T cell receptor beta chains given below trace back to one sample, sequenced in a study of shared clonotypes between healthy human individuals (dated by TCRdb to about 2020). Library method: the immunoSEQ multiplex PCR assay. TCRdb's version of the immuneACCESS table is confined to in-frame rearrangements and falls short of the full clone set. An unresolved V gene accounts for under half of the shortfall where checked; the remainder is of unknown origin. The sample contains about 1.5 million clones, roughly 97% of them found a single time. The top ten clones comprise approximately 1% of the sample. Sample: naive CD4+ T cells sorted from blood. In the paper's terms, the cell subset or site label means: CD45RA+ positively selected. All receptors derive from a man aged 25-40 years in good health.

This clone occurred a few times. The chain couples TRBV18 to TRBJ2-2, with 7 bases identical to TRBD1. The germline V gene encodes CDR1 KGHSH and CDR2 LQKENI. Trimming removed 3 bases from V and 2 bases from J; junction bases left unmatched: 3. CDR3 length: 15 amino acids. The DNA of the CDR3 is TGTGCCAGCTCACCGACAGGGATAAACACCGGGGAGCTGTTTTTT. Translation: CASSPTGINTGELFF.

CDR3 bases: TGTGCCAGCAGGGACATTGGAAACACCATATATTTT. Translating it yields CASRDIGNTIYF. The chain carries TRBV6-1 and TRBJ1-3; perhaps TRBD1 as D (5 bases). The germline V and J ends were trimmed by 6 bases and 3 bases, with 6 bases remaining between them. The CDR3 extends over 12 amino acids. CDR1 is MNHNS and CDR2 is SASEGT in the germline V gene.

The rearrangement uses TRBV6-5 and TRBJ2-7; no clear D gene. The CDR3 is 16 residues long. Germline CDR1 MNHEY, CDR2 SVGAGI. Trimming pared 0 bases from V and 2 bases from J, leaving 14 bases between. The CDR3 here is CASSYSTLKSPYEQYF. The CDR3 DNA follows: TGTGCCAGCAGTTACTCGACCCTAAAAAGCCCCTACGAGCAGTACTTC.

The CDR3 DNA is TGCGCCAGCAGCTATATGGGACAGGGGGACGAGCAGTACTTC. Translation gives CASSYMGQGDEQYF. J is TRBJ2-7 and V is TRBV5-1; 11 positions agree with TRBD1. The CDR3 is 14 residues long. Germline lookup yields CDR1 SGHRS and CDR2 YFSETQ. V shed 3 bases, J shed 5 bases, and the junction held 4 bases outside the gene matches. Looking up the rest from reference TRBV5-1 and TRBJ2-7 gives the full variable domain: KAGVTQTPRYLIKTRGQQVTLSCSPISGHRSVSWYQQTPGQGLQFLFEYFSETQRNKGNFPGRFSGRQFSNSRSEMNVSTLELGDSALYLCASSYMGQGDEQYFGPGTRLTVT.

This chain uses TRBV27 with TRBJ2-2, with 8 positions matching TRBD1. V trimming: 6 bases; J trimming: 3 bases; junction bases outside the gene matches: 3. CDR3 length: 14 amino acids. CDR1 and CDR2 (germline): MNHEY, SMNVEV (reference sequence). The CDR3 protein is CASSLTGDTGELFF. As DNA, the CDR3 is TGTGCCAGCAGCCTGACAGGGGACACCGGGGAGCTGTTTTTT.

This clone was seen only once. The chain uses TRBV6-6 and TRBJ2-7, with D perhaps TRBD2 (6 bases). The CDR3 totals 14 residues. The V and J ends lost 5 bases and 0 bases respectively, with 11 bases between them. The germline V gene has CDR1 MNHNY and CDR2 SVGAGI (reference sequence). Here the CDR3 reads CASSPAGFSYEQYF. As DNA, the CDR3 is TGTGCCAGCAGTCCCGCGGGATTCTCCTACGAGCAGTACTTC.

The chain links TRBV5-1 to TRBJ2-5; D unresolved. The CDR3 length is 13 residues. Deletions cut 2 bases from V and 5 bases from J, with 10 bases between. The germline V gene has CDR1 SGHRS and CDR2 YFSETQ. The DNA of the CDR3 is TGCGCCAGCAGCTTACGAGCAAGGGAGACCCAGTACTTC. Translated: CASSLRARETQYF.

The chain couples TRBV6-6 to TRBJ2-7, with D unresolved. The CDR3 has 14 amino acids. Trimming pared 2 bases from V and 5 bases from J, leaving 13 bases between. Germline assignment: CDR1 MNHNY and CDR2 SVGAGI (reference sequence). The CDR3 region has the DNA TGTGCCAGCAGTTACGACACGGCGATCGACGAGCAGTACTTC. It encodes CASSYDTAIDEQYF.

The gene calls are TRBV2 and TRBJ2-7; D gene ambiguous. Germline V gives CDR1 SNHLY, CDR2 FYNNEI. This CDR3 is 18 amino acids long. With 3 bases removed from V and 3 bases from J, the gap between germline ends came to 24 bases. CDR3 loop: CASSDPYSQVASIYEQYF. The CDR3 DNA is TGTGCCAGCAGTGATCCCTATTCTCAGGTCGCAAGTATCTACGAGCAGTACTTC.

The rearrangement links TRBV14 to TRBJ2-7; 15 positions match TRBD2. Unmatched junction bases numbered 8, after V lost 4 bases and J lost 4 bases. The CDR3 runs to 17 residues. Germline CDR1 reads SGHDN; CDR2 reads FVKESK. The chain's CDR3 is CASSPGLAGGLWYEQYF. Here the CDR3 DNA reads TGTGCCAGCAGCCCGGGACTAGCGGGGGGTCTATGGTACGAGCAGTACTTC.

The rearrangement uses TRBV18 and TRBJ2-3; 9 bases line up with TRBD2. Trimming at V came to 1 base and at J to 2 bases, leaving 4 bases not matched to a gene. Germline values: CDR1 KGHSH, CDR2 LQKENI. The CDR3 length is 16 residues. CDR3 nucleotides: TGTGCCAGCTCACCACGTGCGGGAGGGCCCACAGATACGCAGTATTTT. It codes for CASSPRAGGPTDTQYF.

V and J are TRBV7-9 and TRBJ2-6; D might be TRBD1 (5 bases). The CDR3 contains 18 residues. Germline V gene data show CDR1 as SEHNR and CDR2 as FQNEAQ (reference sequence). V lost 3 bases and J lost 0, with 15 bases in between. The CDR3 DNA reads TGTGCCAGCAGCTTCACCACAGGACGTAGCTCTGGGGCCAACGTCCTGACTTTC. Residues: CASSFTTGRSSGANVLTF.

V gene TRBV6-6 combines with J gene TRBJ2-5; the D gene is possibly TRBD1 (5 bases). V lost 0 bases and J lost 5, with 10 bases in between. CDR1 and CDR2 from the germline V gene are MNHNY and SVGAGI (reference sequence). This CDR3 has 14 amino acids. The CDR3 DNA reads TGTGCCAGCAGTTACTCCAGGGTAGCTGAGACCCAGTACTTC. Residues: CASSYSRVAETQYF.

The J gene is TRBJ2-1, the V gene TRBV14; 10 bases align to TRBD2. V was pared by 1 base and J by 7 bases, with 7 bases of the junction left unmatched. The CDR3 consists of 16 residues. CDR1 SGHDN and CDR2 FVKESK come from the germline V gene. The CDR3 nucleotides read TGTGCCAGCAGCCAAGGACAAGCGGGAGGGGGAAATGAGCAGTTCTTC. This sequence encodes CASSQGQAGGGNEQFF.

This clone occurred once. This chain links TRBV13 with TRBJ2-1; no reliable D call. Germline lookup yields CDR1 PRHDT and CDR2 FYEKMQ (reference sequence). CDR3 length: 15 residues. Trimming removed 1 base at V and 6 bases at J, with 13 bases between. For the CDR3, the DNA is TGTGCCAGCAGCTTAGCCATTCGGTCACCCAATGAGCAGTTCTTC. It yields the protein CASSLAIRSPNEQFF.

This chain connects TRBV7-9 to TRBJ1-4; D not resolved. Germline V gives CDR1 SEHNR, CDR2 FQNEAQ (reference sequence). V was trimmed by 0 bases and J by 5 bases, leaving 10 bases between them. CDR3 length: 15 amino acids. CDR3 nucleotide sequence: TGTGCCAGCAGCTTAGCGCTCAGCAGGAATGAAAAACTGTTTTTT. Its translation: CASSLALSRNEKLFF.

The chain recombines TRBV5-5 with TRBJ1-2; TRBD1 is a possible D gene (5 bases). The CDR3 is 14 amino acids. Germline V gene lookup returns CDR1 SGHKS and CDR2 YYEKEE (reference sequence). The ends were cut back, 4 bases at V and 5 bases at J, with 15 bases in the middle. CDR3 sequence: CASSLRGIGYGYTF. The CDR3 nucleotides read TGTGCCAGCAGCCTTAGGGGTATCGGGTATGGCTACACCTTC.

The chain links TRBV19 to TRBJ2-1; the D gene is possibly TRBD2 (6 bases). V dropped 7 bases and J dropped 2 bases, with 12 bases sitting between them. Germline V gene data show CDR1 as LNHDA and CDR2 as SQIVND (reference sequence). The CDR3 has 14 residues. The DNA of the CDR3 is TGTGCCAGTAATTCCCGGGGGACCTACAATGAGCAGTTCTTC. Protein product: CASNSRGTYNEQFF.

This rearrangement joins TRBV18 to TRBJ1-2, with 10 bases matching TRBD1. In germline, CDR1 is KGHSH, CDR2 LQKENI. The CDR3 is 18 residues long. The trim removed 6 bases at V and 2 bases at J, leaving 15 bases unmatched. The CDR3 coding sequence is TGTGCCAGCTCCTTGACCGTGACAGGGGGCGGTCAGAACTATGGCTACACCTTC. Amino acid sequence: CASSLTVTGGGQNYGYTF.

This clone was recorded only once. The chain joins TRBV6-1 to TRBJ2-3; no firm D call. CDR1 is MNHNS and CDR2 is SASEGT in the germline V gene. The ends were cut back, 2 bases at V and 5 bases at J, with 2 bases in the middle. This CDR3 is built from 11 residues. The CDR3 coding sequence is TGTGCCAGCAGTGAACTAGATACGCAGTATTTT. Translation: CASSELDTQYF.

The V gene is TRBV9, the J gene TRBJ2-6; D is undetermined. The V gene lost 0 bases and the J gene lost 2 bases, with 21 bases spanning the gap. This CDR3 region has 20 residues. Looked up from germline, CDR1 is SGDLS and CDR2 is YYNGEE. The CDR3 coding sequence is TGTGCCAGCAGCGTAGTTCCCCCCCCGGGCGTTGGGGCTGGGGCCAACGTCCTGACTTTC. This translates into CASSVVPPPGVGAGANVLTF.

The chain uses TRBV2 and TRBJ2-2; D call uncertain. The CDR3 extends over 12 amino acids. The V gene's germline CDR1 is SNHLY and CDR2 FYNNEI. Trimming took 5 bases from V and 7 from J, leaving 8 bases between them. In nucleotides, the CDR3 is TGTGCCAGCAGTCTGGCCGTCGGGGAGCTGTTTTTT. It specifies CASSLAVGELFF.

The chain couples TRBV19 to TRBJ2-1; 8 bases line up with TRBD2. Germline V CDR1 and CDR2: LNHDA, SQIVND (reference sequence). The CDR3 contains 17 residues. The V segment lost 1 base and the J segment 3 bases; nucleotides outside the gene matches: 8. CDR3 residues: CASSIGGPGLVYNEQFF. DNA for the CDR3: TGTGCCAGTAGTATAGGGGGGCCGGGACTAGTCTACAATGAGCAGTTCTTC.

The rearrangement uses TRBV19 and TRBJ2-7, with 9 bases that match TRBD2. The CDR3 runs to 11 residues. The trim removed 4 bases at V and 9 bases at J, leaving 1 base unmatched. Per the germline V gene, CDR1 is LNHDA and CDR2 is SQIVND (reference sequence). CDR3: CASSTLAGQYF. The CDR3 coding sequence is TGTGCCAGTAGTACACTAGCGGGGCAGTACTTC.

A word on this clone: At the DNA level, this CDR3 is encoded by other sequences in the same sample as well. V and J are TRBV28 and TRBJ2-3; no definite D call. V lost 2 bases, J lost 0 bases, and 6 bases lay in between. CDR3 length: 14 amino acids. The germline CDR1 and CDR2 sequences are MDHEN and SYDVKM. CDR3 residues: CASSLAGSTDTQYF. The CDR3 DNA follows: TGTGCCAGCAGTTTAGCCGGAAGCACAGATACGCAGTATTTT.

The chain joins TRBV28 to TRBJ2-7, with TRBD1 identical over 8 bases. CDR1 is MDHEN and CDR2 is SYDVKM in the germline V gene. This CDR3 has 15 amino acids. The trim removed 10 bases at V and 5 bases at J, leaving 16 bases unmatched. CDR3 nucleotides: TGTGCCACCCACAGGGGGTTCCTTCAGAATCACGAGCAGTACTTC. Amino acid sequence: CATHRGFLQNHEQYF.